Listed here are 26 T cell receptor beta chains from one sample, sequenced in a study of blood T cells in healthy people across ages. Next came a second PCR, run for about 6 to 11 cycles, which used a sample-barcoded 5' primer along with a J-beta primer mix. In TCRdb, the 5' RACE reads were re-called with MiXCR into one record per CDR3 protein. The sample has 1.5 million to 2 million distinct CDR3 sequences, 49% seen once. Material for sequencing was blood. The receptors come from a middle-aged woman in good health.

The table lists this clonotype with a few counts. V and J are TRBV12-5 and TRBJ2-3, with D perhaps matching TRBD1 (6 bases). V shed 6 bases and J shed 5 bases, with 9 bases lying between them. This CDR3 has 12 residues. Germline CDR1 is LGHNT and CDR2 is FRNRAP. The CDR3 region is CASGQGKDTQYF. The CDR3 DNA follows: TGTGCTAGTGGACAGGGAAAAGATACGCAGTATTTT.

This clonotype was seen a few times. The V and J genes are TRBV4-2 and TRBJ2-1; D may be TRBD1 (5 bases). This CDR3 region has 14 residues. In germline, CDR1 is LGHNA, CDR2 YNFKEQ. The V end was cut by 4 bases, the J end by 6 bases, with 13 bases between. The CDR3 bases are TGTGCCAGCAGCCGTGGACAAGCCAGCAATGAGCAGTTCTTC. It codes for CASSRGQASNEQFF.

This clonotype was detected only a few times. The chain is built from TRBV7-2 and TRBJ2-1; 8 nucleotides match TRBD2. Germline loops: CDR1 SGHTA, CDR2 FQGNSA. This CDR3 contains 15 residues. V shed 5 bases and J 4 bases; nucleotides not matched to a gene: 7. CDR3 DNA sequence: TGTGCCAGCAGCACAAGCGGGGGATTTTACAATGAGCAGTTCTTC. This codes for CASSTSGGFYNEQFF.

This clonotype appeared a few times. The chain links TRBV4-2 to TRBJ2-3; 9 nucleotides match TRBD2. Germline V gene sequence: CDR1 LGHNA, CDR2 YNFKEQ. Germline trimming cut 0 bases from V and 5 bases from J; bases unmatched to any gene: 6. The CDR3 has 16 residues. DNA of the CDR3: TGTGCCAGCAGCCAAGAGGGGCGGGGGGGTTTAGATACGCAGTATTTT. Amino acid sequence: CASSQEGRGGLDTQYF.

The chain carries TRBV9 and TRBJ1-2; D is possibly TRBD1 (5 bases). The germline V and J ends were trimmed by 4 bases and 4 bases, with 26 bases remaining between them. This CDR3 is built from 18 residues. Germline CDR1 SGDLS, CDR2 YYNGEE. The CDR3 region has the DNA TGTGCCAGCAGCCAAGACAGCTTACCCATCGTAGGCCCCTATGGCTACACCTTC. Protein: CASSQDSLPIVGPYGYTF.

The rearrangement links TRBV6-5 to TRBJ2-1; 12 bases are a match to TRBD2. CDR3 length: 15 residues. Germline CDR1 reads MNHEY; CDR2 reads SVGAGI. Trimming removed 4 bases from V and 8 bases from J; junction bases left unmatched: 6. The CDR3 protein is CASSSWTSGVDEQFF. DNA of the CDR3: TGTGCCAGCAGTTCCTGGACTAGCGGGGTCGATGAGCAGTTCTTC.

The chain carries TRBV27 and TRBJ2-1, with a tentative D call TRBD2 (7 bases). V lost 2 bases to trimming and J lost 15 bases, with 14 bases between them. This CDR3 is 12 amino acids long. CDR1 and CDR2 (germline): MNHEY, SMNVEV (reference sequence). The CDR3 DNA reads TGTGCCAGCAGTTTAATCGGGGGGCGGGGGTTCTTC. Encoded protein: CASSLIGGRGFF.

The chain links TRBV12-3 or TRBV12-4 to TRBJ2-7; 9 nucleotides agree with TRBD1. The CDR3 is made up of 15 amino acids. The V segment lost 6 bases and the J segment 4 bases; nucleotides outside the gene matches: 10. This chain's CDR3 is CASSRPTGGIYEQYF. DNA of the CDR3: TGTGCCAGCAGCCGTCCGACAGGGGGGATTTACGAGCAGTACTTC.

This clonotype was detected only a few times. The J gene is TRBJ2-3, the V gene TRBV15; either TRBD1 or TRBD2 may fit D (6 bases each). The CDR3 sequence is 15 residues long. V was cut by 0 bases and J by 6 bases, with 13 bases left in between. Germline V gene sequence: CDR1 LNHNV, CDR2 YYDKDF (reference sequence). Here the CDR3 reads CATSRDWGADDTQYF. The DNA of the CDR3 is TGTGCCACCAGCAGAGATTGGGGGGCTGATGATACGCAGTATTTT.

This clonotype was found a few times. The chain is built from TRBV2 and TRBJ2-1; D remains ambiguous. CDR1 and CDR2 from the germline V gene are SNHLY and FYNNEI. CDR3 length equals 13 residues. The V gene lost 5 bases and the J gene lost 10 bases, with 15 bases spanning the gap. The CDR3 DNA reads as TGTGCCAGCAGTCTCGCGCCCCTGGGCGAGCAGTTCTTC. Residues: CASSLAPLGEQFF.

The chain links TRBV20-1 to TRBJ2-1, with a tentative D call TRBD1 (6 bases). Trimming took 6 bases from V and 7 from J, leaving 22 bases between them. CDR3 length: 15 amino acids. Germline V gives CDR1 DFQATT, CDR2 SNEGSKA (reference sequence). CDR3 protein: CSASPGTPKRNEQFF. The CDR3 region has the DNA TGCAGTGCCTCTCCCGGGACACCCAAGAGGAATGAGCAGTTCTTC.

A note on this clonotype: A read error may account for a junction end that differs from germline. The J gene is TRBJ1-2, the V gene TRBV25-1; D is unresolved. Per the germline V gene, CDR1 is MGHDK and CDR2 is SYGVNS. The CDR3 contains 14 residues. The CDR3 DNA reads as TGTGCGAGCAGTGAATACAGTACTACCTATGGCTACACCTTC. Residues: CASSEYSTTYGYTF.

The chain couples TRBV14 to TRBJ1-2; 9 nucleotides line up with TRBD1. CDR3 length: 15 amino acids. In germline, CDR1 is SGHDN, CDR2 FVKESK. The J segment lost 4 bases and the V segment lost 3 bases, leaving 6 bases of the junction unmatched. CDR3 residues: CASSQMTGGSYGYTF. Here the CDR3 DNA reads TGTGCCAGCAGCCAGATGACAGGGGGAAGCTATGGCTACACCTTC.

The rearrangement uses TRBV28 and TRBJ2-5; 7 positions match TRBD2. The V and J ends lost 6 bases and 5 bases, in that order; junction bases with no gene match: 15. Germline values: CDR1 MDHEN, CDR2 SYDVKM. The CDR3 is 16 residues long. CDR3 nucleotide sequence: TGTGCCAGCAGACCTCCCCGGCAGCGGGGTTGGGAGACCCAGTACTTC. It translates to CASRPPRQRGWETQYF. Looking up the rest from reference TRBV28 and TRBJ2-5 gives the full variable domain: DVKVTQSSRYLVKRTGEKVFLECVQDMDHENMFWYRQDPGLGLRLIYFSYDVKMKEKGDIPEGYSVSREKKERFSLILESASTNQTSMYLCASRPPRQRGWETQYFGPGTRLLVL.

Only a few counts were recorded for this clonotype. The chain links TRBV20-1 to TRBJ1-4, with D possibly matching TRBD1 (5 bases). Germline V gene sequence: CDR1 DFQATT, CDR2 SNEGSKA (reference sequence). There are 15 residues in the CDR3. Trimming left V 0 bases short and J 3 bases short, with 11 bases between. CDR3 nucleotides: TGCAGTGCTAGAGATAGACAGACCTCTAATGAAAAACTGTTTTTT. Its protein product is CSARDRQTSNEKLFF.

The rearrangement uses TRBV27 and TRBJ2-1; the D is unclear. Trimming pared 2 bases from V and 0 bases from J, leaving 8 bases between. The germline gives CDR1 MNHEY, CDR2 SMNVEV (reference sequence). This CDR3 has 15 residues. The CDR3 sequence is CASSLNPSSYNEQFF. The DNA of the CDR3 is TGTGCCAGCAGTTTAAATCCGAGCTCCTACAATGAGCAGTTCTTC.

The CDR3 bases are TGCAGTGCTAGAATCGCGACACGGACGCGCGAAAAACTGTTTTTT. Protein sequence: CSARIATRTREKLFF. V gene TRBV20-1 combines with J gene TRBJ1-4; D gene unclear. The length of the CDR3 is 15 residues. The germline V gene encodes CDR1 DFQATT and CDR2 SNEGSKA (reference sequence). Trimming stripped 2 bases from V and 8 bases from J, with 18 bases between.

This clonotype was seen more than once but under ten times. The chain couples TRBV11-1 to TRBJ2-5; D gene uncertain. CDR1 and CDR2 from the germline V gene are SGHAT and FQDESV (reference sequence). This CDR3 has 17 amino acids. Trimming left V 5 bases short and J 3 bases short, with 22 bases between. The CDR3 nucleotides read TGTGCCAGCAGCCTCCGGTGGACGGAGAAAGAAAAAGAGACCCAGTACTTC. As protein: CASSLRWTEKEKETQYF.

The genes are TRBV15 and TRBJ2-1; 7 bases fit TRBD1. Looked up from germline, CDR1 is LNHNV and CDR2 is YYDKDF (reference sequence). The ends lost 5 bases at V and 7 bases at J; junction bases unmatched: 5. The CDR3 contains 13 residues. CDR3 sequence reads: CATSPGTVNEQFF. DNA for the CDR3: TGTGCCACCAGCCCAGGGACAGTGAATGAGCAGTTCTTC. The variable domain in full, with the rest retrieved from reference TRBV15 and TRBJ2-1, is DAMVIQNPRYQVTQFGKPVTLSCSQTLNHNVMYWYQQKSSQAPKLLFHYYDKDFNNEADTPDNFQSRRPNTSFCFLDIRSPGLGDTAMYLCATSPGTVNEQFFGPGTRLTVL.

This sequence joins TRBV2 and TRBJ2-2; the D gene is possibly TRBD1 (5 bases). The germline gives CDR1 SNHLY, CDR2 FYNNEI. The ends were cut back, 8 bases at V and 4 bases at J, with 14 bases in the middle. The CDR3 loop spans 14 amino acids. In DNA, the CDR3 is TGTGCCAGCGGGATGGGGCTGGGCACCGGGGAGCTGTTTTTT. The encoded protein is CASGMGLGTGELFF.

The V gene is TRBV20-1, the J gene TRBJ2-1; possible D gene TRBD1, 5 bases. The CDR3 extends over 15 amino acids. V was cut by 2 bases and J by 4 bases, with 15 bases left in between. The germline V gene encodes CDR1 DFQATT and CDR2 SNEGSKA (reference sequence). The CDR3, as DNA: TGCAGTGCTAGAATCGCAGGACAAACTTACAATGAGCAGTTCTTC. Amino acid sequence: CSARIAGQTYNEQFF.

This clonotype was observed a handful of times. This chain connects TRBV11-2 to TRBJ2-7, with D hard to call. The V and J ends lost 0 bases and 4 bases respectively, with 10 bases between them. Per germline, CDR1 SGHAT and CDR2 FQNNGV. The CDR3 runs 14 residues. DNA of the CDR3: TGTGCCAGCAGCTTAGATTTAGCCGGGTACGAGCAGTACTTC. Its protein product is CASSLDLAGYEQYF.

This clonotype occurred a few times. This chain connects TRBV15 to TRBJ2-7, with D hard to call. Germline CDR1 is LNHNV and CDR2 is YYDKDF (reference sequence). V gave up 1 base and J gave up 2 bases, with 9 bases separating them. This CDR3 region has 14 residues. The CDR3 reads CATSRGTSAYEQYF. CDR3 coding DNA: TGTGCCACCAGCAGAGGAACCTCGGCCTACGAGCAGTACTTC.

V gene TRBV5-6 combines with J gene TRBJ2-2; D remains unclear. V was trimmed by 0 bases and J by 0 bases, leaving 6 bases between them. This CDR3 is built from 15 residues. Germline CDR1 is SGHDT and CDR2 is YYEEEE. This chain's CDR3 is CASSLGRANTGELFF. CDR3 nucleotide sequence: TGTGCCAGCAGCTTGGGGAGAGCGAACACCGGGGAGCTGTTTTTT.

This chain links TRBV13 with TRBJ2-1, with D unresolved. Per germline, CDR1 PRHDT and CDR2 FYEKMQ (reference sequence). V was shortened by 0 bases and J by 8 bases, with 11 bases between the two germline ends. The CDR3 is 14 residues long. CDR3 loop: CASSLGPPGHEQFF. CDR3 bases: TGTGCCAGCAGCTTAGGACCACCAGGCCATGAGCAGTTCTTC.

This clonotype was observed a few times. The chain joins TRBV20-1 to TRBJ2-5; D call uncertain. Trimming stripped 5 bases from V and 2 bases from J, with 15 bases between. The germline V gene has CDR1 DFQATT and CDR2 SNEGSKA (reference sequence). The CDR3 is 14 residues long. CDR3 DNA: TGCAGTGCTGGGTTCGTGATAGGTCAAGAGACCCAGTACTTC. Translation gives CSAGFVIGQETQYF.